One TCR beta chain is described in this entry. Its antigen remains unidentified. This specimen belongs to a study of beta chain features in type 1 diabetes. By way of CD45RO/CCR7/CD25/CD127/CD95/CD27, the CD4+ regulatory, stem cell-like memory, central memory and naive cells were sorted. TCRB transcripts that were expressed got sequenced, as all of the isolated RNA had been reverse transcribed. The assay was immunoSEQ multiplex PCR, and TCRdb's table has in-frame clones only and misses some. The sample carries around 320,000 clones, approximately 14% recorded once. Whole-study findings and limits: VDJ junctions from type 1 diabetes patients carried fewer insertions and larger deletions.

Germline values: CDR1 SGHAT, CDR2 FQNNGV. CDR3 length equals 16 residues. Between the trimmed V and J ends, which lost 3 bases and 4 bases, there was a span of 15 bases. The chain links TRBV11-2 to TRBJ2-2; D call uncertain. This receptor was identified in a man aged 25-45 years in good health. Sequenced material: central memory CD4+ T cells from blood. CDR3 loop: CASSFSPLRSTGELFF. The CDR3, as DNA: TGTGCCAGCAGCTTCTCTCCTTTAAGATCCACCGGGGAGCTGTTTTTT.